This T cell receptor (beta chain) is from a study of tumor-infiltrating lymphocytes in primary liver carcinoma. Study in general: Tumors measured 4.2 to 10 cm and were stage T1-T3 N0M0. The yield of productive TCRbeta reads per sample was roughly 3.65 to 7.5 million and was similar across tissue types.

Germline CDR1 reads MDHEN; CDR2 reads SYDVKM. The CDR3 is 14 residues long. The tissue used was unsorted bulk material of roughly 17-31 mg. RNA and DNA were co-extracted from it with the AllPrep DNA/RNA mini kit. Among the patients, all had chronic HBV infection and none had been treated. Notes on this clonotype: What it binds is unknown. Just one base apart from a much larger clone, this may be a read error.

Researchers generated TCR beta cDNA from 500 ng of total RNA, relying on a constant-region primer. Libraries for TCR beta were built through three nested multiplex PCR rounds, which together made up a slightly modified ARM-PCR procedure. It was with TRBV1-TRBV30 forward primers and a C-beta reverse primer that the first two PCR rounds were run, at roughly 10 cycles each. TCRdb processed the multiplex PCR reads anew with MiXCR; each CDR3 protein has one entry. The sample lists about 75,000 distinct CDR3 sequences, roughly two thirds seen once, with approximately 27% in the top ten. Whole-study findings and limits: Lower overlap was observed for tumor-adjacent and tumor-blood pairs relative to tumor region pairs.

The V call is TRBV28, the J call TRBJ2-5, with D possibly being TRBD1 or TRBD2 (5 bases each). The sample comprised tumor-adjacent normal liver tissue. The clonotype was recovered from a man between 35 and 55 years old with primary liver carcinoma and hepatitis B virus infection. CDR3 nucleotide sequence: TGTCCCAGCAGCCTCACCGGGGCGCAAGAGACCCAGTACTTC. It yields the protein CPSSLTGAQETQYF.